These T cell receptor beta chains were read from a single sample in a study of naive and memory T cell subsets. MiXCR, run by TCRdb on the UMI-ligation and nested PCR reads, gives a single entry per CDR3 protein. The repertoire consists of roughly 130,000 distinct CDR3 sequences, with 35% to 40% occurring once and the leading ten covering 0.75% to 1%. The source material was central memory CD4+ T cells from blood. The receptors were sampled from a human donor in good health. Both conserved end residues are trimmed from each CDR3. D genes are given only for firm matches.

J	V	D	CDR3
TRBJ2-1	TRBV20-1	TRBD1	SAPKGANNEQF
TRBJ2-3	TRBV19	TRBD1	ASSIGSGTGEVTQY
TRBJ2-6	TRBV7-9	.	ASTKEPSGANVLT
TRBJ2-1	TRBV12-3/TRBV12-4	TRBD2	ASSPVGTTQFNEQF
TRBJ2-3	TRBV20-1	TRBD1	SAPGRGFTDTQY
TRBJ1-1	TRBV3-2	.	ASSPPTAEAF
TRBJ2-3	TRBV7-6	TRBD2	ASSLSRTSSTDTQY
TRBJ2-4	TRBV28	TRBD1	ASSSADRDQRL
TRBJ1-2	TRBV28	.	ASRMAGINYGYT
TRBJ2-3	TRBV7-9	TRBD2	ASSSTSGRADTQY
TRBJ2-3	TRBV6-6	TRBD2	ASSYPGTSGEDTQY
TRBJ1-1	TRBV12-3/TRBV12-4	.	ASRVGDTEAF
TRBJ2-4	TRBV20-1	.	SAHQTEPNIQY
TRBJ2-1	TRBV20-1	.	SARQLYNEQF
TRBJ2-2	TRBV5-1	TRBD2	ASSFLAGVSGELF
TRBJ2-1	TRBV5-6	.	ASSAKGRGRSYNEQF
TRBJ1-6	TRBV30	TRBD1	AWSGQGGSPLH
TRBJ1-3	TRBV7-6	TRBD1	ASSFTGDSGNTIY
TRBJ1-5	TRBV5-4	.	ASSGGVDQPQH
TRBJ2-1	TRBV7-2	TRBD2	ASSLETSGSHEQF
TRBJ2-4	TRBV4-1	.	ASSQDARGAKNIQY
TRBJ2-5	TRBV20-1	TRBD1	SAITDRSQETQY
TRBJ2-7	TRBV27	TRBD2	ASSFQAGSGYEQY
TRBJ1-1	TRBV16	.	ASSQSWNTEAF
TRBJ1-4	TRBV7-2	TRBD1	ASRPGTENEKLF
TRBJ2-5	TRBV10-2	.	ASSLTGIQETQY
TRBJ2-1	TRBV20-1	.	SAYVTRTWNEQF
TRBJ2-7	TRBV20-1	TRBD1	SAAPGQGWSEQY
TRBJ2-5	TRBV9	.	ASSVQGGGETQY
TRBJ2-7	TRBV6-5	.	ASSYSSSLDEQY
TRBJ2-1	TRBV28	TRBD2	ASSLSGGHNEQF
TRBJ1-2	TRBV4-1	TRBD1	ASSQRTGTGDYGYT
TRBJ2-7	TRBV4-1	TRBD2	ASSQGIPPGLAGERYEQY
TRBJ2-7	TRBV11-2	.	ASSSMNSYEQY
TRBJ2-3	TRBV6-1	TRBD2	ASSRSSGGTDTQY
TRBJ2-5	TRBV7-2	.	ASSLARAETQY
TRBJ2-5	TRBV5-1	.	ASRGGREQETQY
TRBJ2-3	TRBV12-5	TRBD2	ASGPDQGLAGTDTQY
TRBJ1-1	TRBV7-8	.	ASSLGPGGTEAF
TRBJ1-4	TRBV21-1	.	ARAGGPEKLF
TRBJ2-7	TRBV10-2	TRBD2	ASSESGTTPLQY
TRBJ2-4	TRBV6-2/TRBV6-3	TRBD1	ASSYPTLGTDLTLAKNIQY
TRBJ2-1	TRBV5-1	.	ASSLAFLYNEQF
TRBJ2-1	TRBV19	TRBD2	ASNLRDGAGNPKV
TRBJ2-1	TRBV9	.	ASSVDVYREQF
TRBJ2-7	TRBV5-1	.	ASTRTGYSVEQY
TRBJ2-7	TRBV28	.	APKDIYEQY
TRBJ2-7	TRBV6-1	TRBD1	AARTGAMREQY
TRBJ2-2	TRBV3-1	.	ASTQNLAIGGELF
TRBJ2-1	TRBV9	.	ASSTQGIGANEQF